The 32 T cell receptor beta chains reported below all come from one sample, sequenced in a study of cytomegalovirus exposure and HLA in healthy donors. The PCR ran on 60 Vbeta and 13 Jbeta primers. The method was immunoSEQ multiplex PCR; TCRdb's version includes in-frame clones alone and lacks a portion of them. The sample includes roughly 88,000 clones, over 75% of them seen just once. Sequencing input: PBMCs. The receptor source for this set is a young man in good health and CMV-seropositive.

The V gene is TRBV6-9, the J gene TRBJ2-5; weak D call: TRBD2 (5 bases). The DNA end favors TRBJ2-7, so the J call may be wrong. The V gene's germline CDR1 is MNHGY and CDR2 SVAAGI. The CDR3 contains 19 residues. CDR3 sequence: CASSYSQEGLSFGNYEQYF. CDR3 in DNA: TGTGCCAGCAGTTATTCGCAAGAGGGCCTCTCCTTTGGAAACTACGAGCAGTACTTC.

V usage is TRBV20-1 and J usage is TRBJ1-2, with 8 bases that match TRBD1. The ends lost 3 bases at V and 6 bases at J; junction bases unmatched: 0. CDR3 length: 11 amino acids. In germline, CDR1 is DFQATT, CDR2 SNEGSKA (reference sequence). The CDR3 nucleotides are TGCAGTGCTAGGGGACAGGATGGCTACACCTTC. Protein sequence: CSARGQDGYTF.

The chain has TRBV9 and TRBJ1-4; D not certain. The CDR3 length is 15 residues. Germline V gives CDR1 SGDLS, CDR2 YYNGEE. The germline V and J ends were trimmed by 4 bases and 8 bases, with 18 bases remaining between them. This CDR3 reads CASSYRPTMGEKLFF. CDR3 coding DNA: TGTGCCAGCAGCTATCGTCCTACCATGGGCGAAAAACTGTTTTTT.

This clone came up a few times. Different DNA sequences within this sample yield the same CDR3. CDR3 sequence: CASSVGGGDEQFF. The CDR3 nucleotides read TGTGCCAGCAGCGTAGGTGGAGGCGATGAGCAGTTCTTC. The rearrangement uses TRBV9 and TRBJ2-1, with TRBD2 as a possible D gene (5 bases). With 0 bases removed from V and 8 bases from J, the gap between germline ends came to 9 bases. This CDR3 is built from 13 residues. Germline lookup yields CDR1 SGDLS and CDR2 YYNGEE.

V and J are TRBV9 and TRBJ2-1, with TRBD2 matching 9 bases. The germline CDR1 and CDR2 sequences are SGDLS and YYNGEE. Unmatched junction bases numbered 6, after V lost 0 bases and J lost 8 bases. The CDR3 is 15 amino acids. The CDR3 sequence: CASSVEGLALYEQFF. The CDR3 DNA reads TGTGCCAGCAGCGTAGAGGGACTAGCTTTGTATGAGCAGTTCTTC.

The genes are TRBV4-2 and TRBJ2-1, with TRBD2 identical over 11 bases. This CDR3 contains 16 residues. The V and J ends lost 0 bases and 3 bases, in that order; junction bases with no gene match: 1. Germline V gene data show CDR1 as LGHNA and CDR2 as YNFKEQ. The CDR3: CASSQDGTSGYNEQFF. The CDR3 DNA reads as TGTGCCAGCAGCCAAGATGGGACTAGCGGCTACAATGAGCAGTTCTTC.

This clone appeared many times. The V call is TRBV19, the J call TRBJ1-2; D may be TRBD1 (5 bases). V lost 3 bases to trimming and J lost 8 bases, with 16 bases between them. CDR1 is LNHDA and CDR2 is SQIVND in the germline V gene (reference sequence). This CDR3 is 14 amino acids long. CDR3 in DNA: TGTGCCAGTAGTATCGGGCAGGGCATGAGAGGCTACACCTTC. Translation gives CASSIGQGMRGYTF.

This clone was detected only once. This chain uses TRBV5-6 with TRBJ2-7; 8 bases line up with TRBD2. V dropped 0 bases and J dropped 3; count of bases not matched to a gene: 5. The CDR3 extends over 15 amino acids. The germline CDR1 and CDR2 sequences are SGHDT and YYEEEE. The CDR3 loop reads CASSLGSGTFYEQYF. CDR3 DNA: TGTGCCAGCAGCTTGGGTAGCGGGACCTTCTACGAGCAGTACTTC.

This sequence joins TRBV10-3 and TRBJ1-5; 7 bases are a match to TRBD1. Germline V gene sequence: CDR1 ENHRY, CDR2 SYGVKD. V lost 2 bases, J lost 7 bases, and 8 bases stayed unmatched. This CDR3 comprises 15 residues. DNA of the CDR3: TGTGCCATCAGTGAGGGAAGGGGGCGAGGGCAGCCCCAGCATTTT. It translates to CAISEGRGRGQPQHF.

The chain joins TRBV2 to TRBJ1-2; D is undetermined. The germline V gene encodes CDR1 SNHLY and CDR2 FYNNEI. The CDR3 consists of 12 residues. V was clipped by 7 bases and J by 6 bases, with 12 bases between them. CDR3 in DNA: TGTGCCAGCATGGTTAATCCGGATGGCTACACCTTC. This encodes CASMVNPDGYTF.

There are a few counts of this clone. The chain couples TRBV5-1 to TRBJ1-6; the match to TRBD1 covers 7 bases. Per germline, CDR1 SGHRS and CDR2 YFSETQ. V was pared by 4 bases and J by 3 bases, with 7 bases of the junction left unmatched. This CDR3 is built from 16 residues. The CDR3 protein is CASSPGQVYYNSPLHF. The CDR3 DNA follows: TGCGCCAGCAGCCCCGGACAGGTATACTATAATTCACCCCTCCACTTT.

This clone showed up just a few times. This chain links TRBV5-4 with TRBJ1-1; 9 bases align to TRBD1. The CDR3 spans 15 residues. With 3 bases clipped from V and 1 base from J, the junction kept 4 bases outside the gene matches. Germline values: CDR1 SGHNT, CDR2 YYREEE (reference sequence). For the CDR3, the DNA is TGTGCCAGCAGCTACCGGACAGGGGAGAACACTGAAGCTTTCTTT. Translating gives CASSYRTGENTEAFF.

This clone was counted only a few times. The chain uses TRBV4-3 and TRBJ1-3; D ambiguous. The CDR3 runs to 17 residues. Trimming took 0 bases from V and 0 from J, leaving 12 bases between them. Germline assignment: CDR1 LGHNA and CDR2 YSLEER. Here the CDR3 DNA reads TGCGCCAGCAGCCAAGATCTACCGTCCTACTCTGGAAACACCATATATTTT. As protein: CASSQDLPSYSGNTIYF.

This chain uses TRBV10-1 with TRBJ2-1; no reliable D call. V was pared by 0 bases and J by 3 bases, with 18 bases between. Per the germline V gene, CDR1 is WNHNN and CDR2 is SYGVQD (reference sequence). The CDR3 extends over 18 amino acids. CDR3 coding DNA: TGCGCCAGCAGTGAGTCTGAGGCTTCCGACCCCCTCTACAATGAGCAGTTCTTC. It is translated as CASSESEASDPLYNEQFF.

This clone was detected only once. The junction departs from germline at one end; a sequencing error may be responsible. V usage is TRBV7-6 and J usage is TRBJ2-5; D ambiguous. CDR1 is SGHVS and CDR2 is FNYEAQ in the germline V gene. The CDR3 runs to 12 residues. CDR3 residues: CASCMSQKTQYF. The CDR3 bases are TGTGCCAGCTGTATGAGCCAAAAGACCCAGTACTTC.

This clone appeared a few times. The V and J genes are TRBV28 and TRBJ1-2; 8 nucleotides match TRBD1. V lost 5 bases, J lost 3 bases, and 8 bases stayed unmatched. The CDR3 extends over 15 amino acids. Germline CDR1 reads MDHEN; CDR2 reads SYDVKM. The CDR3 sequence: CASSPGTGGYYGYTF. The CDR3 DNA follows: TGTGCCAGCAGTCCGGGGACAGGAGGATACTATGGCTACACCTTC.

This clone was counted between two and nine times. The chain has TRBV6-1 and TRBJ1-2; 7 bases agree with TRBD1. The length of the CDR3 is 12 residues. With V trimmed by 4 bases and J by 8 bases, 4 bases remained unmatched. Germline lookup yields CDR1 MNHNS and CDR2 SASEGT. The CDR3 sequence is CASSGTGVGYTF. Here the CDR3 DNA reads TGTGCCAGCAGTGGAACAGGGGTAGGCTACACCTTC.

The chain employs TRBV4-1 and TRBJ2-4; 13 bases match TRBD2. V dropped 0 bases and J dropped 1; count of bases not matched to a gene: 9. Germline lookup yields CDR1 MGHRA and CDR2 YSYEKL. The CDR3 spans 20 residues. In nucleotides, the CDR3 is TGCGCCAGCAGCCAAGATCTACTAGCGGGGGGGAGGGGGGCCAAAAACATTCAGTACTTC. Its protein product is CASSQDLLAGGRGAKNIQYF.

In its sample, this clone was seen a few times. The sample holds other DNA sequences that translate to the same CDR3. The chain couples TRBV6-1 to TRBJ1-2, with TRBD1 matching 8 bases. The trim removed 3 bases at V and 3 bases at J, leaving 3 bases unmatched. Germline V gene data show CDR1 as MNHNS and CDR2 as SASEGT. This CDR3 comprises 14 residues. The CDR3 nucleotides are TGTGCCAGCAGTGAGACACAGGGGGACTATGGCTACACCTTC. Amino acids: CASSETQGDYGYTF.

V is TRBV11-3 and J is TRBJ2-3; 7 bases line up with TRBD2. V was clipped by 5 bases and J by 5 bases; unmatched bases: 7. Germline V gene data show CDR1 as SGHNT and CDR2 as YENEEA. This CDR3 has 14 amino acids. CDR3: CASSRGSKIDTQYF. The CDR3 bases are TGTGCCAGCAGCCGCGGGAGTAAAATAGATACGCAGTATTTT. The full variable domain, completed using reference TRBV11-3 and TRBJ2-3, is EAGVVQSPRYKIIEKKQPVAFWCNPISGHNTLYWYLQNLGQGPELLIRYENEEAVDDSQLPKDRFSAERLKGVDSTLKIQPAELGDSAVYLCASSRGSKIDTQYFGPGTRLTVL.

This clone was seen a single time. The chain carries TRBV19 and TRBJ1-1; TRBD1 agrees at 7 bases. Germline CDR1 and CDR2: LNHDA and SQIVND (reference sequence). The CDR3 totals 15 residues. V lost 7 bases, J lost 1 base, and 9 bases stayed unmatched. This CDR3 reads CASIRRGGANTEAFF. The CDR3 nucleotides read TGTGCCAGTATTAGAAGAGGGGGCGCGAACACTGAAGCTTTCTTT.

The rearrangement links TRBV5-6 to TRBJ1-2; weak D call: TRBD1 (6 bases). Germline lookup yields CDR1 SGHDT and CDR2 YYEEEE. The V end lost 1 base, the J end lost 4 bases, and 11 bases lay between the germline ends. This CDR3 is built from 14 residues. The DNA for the CDR3 is TGTGCCAGCAGCTTGCGACAGGCCATCTATGGCTACACCTTC. Encoded protein: CASSLRQAIYGYTF.

The sample holds a few counts of this clone. J is TRBJ1-1 and V is TRBV29-1; no clear D. The CDR3 spans 10 residues. CDR1 and CDR2 (germline): SQVTM, ANQGSEA. V was shortened by 7 bases and J by 6 bases, with 9 bases between the two germline ends. CDR3 sequence: CSAGSAEAFF. CDR3 in DNA: TGCAGCGCGGGGAGCGCTGAAGCTTTCTTT.

The chain couples TRBV5-6 to TRBJ1-2; a possible D gene is TRBD1 (6 bases). The CDR3 runs to 16 residues. V was trimmed by 5 bases and J by 2 bases, leaving 19 bases between them. From germline, CDR1 is SGHDT and CDR2 YYEEEE. Here the CDR3 reads CASSGMNGQGNYGYTF. In nucleotides, the CDR3 is TGTGCCAGCAGTGGTATGAATGGGCAGGGGAACTATGGCTACACCTTC.

This chain joins TRBV9 and TRBJ2-7; 7 bases align to TRBD1. With V trimmed by 3 bases and J by 0 bases, 6 bases remained unmatched. This CDR3 is 15 amino acids long. Looked up from germline, CDR1 is SGDLS and CDR2 is YYNGEE. The CDR3 here is CASSEGGLSSYEQYF. The CDR3 DNA reads TGTGCCAGCAGCGAAGGGGGCCTGAGCTCCTACGAGCAGTACTTC. Looking up the rest from reference TRBV9 and TRBJ2-7 gives the full variable domain: DSGVTQTPKHLITATGQRVTLRCSPRSGDLSVYWYQQSLDQGLQFLIQYYNGEERAKGNILERFSAQQFPDLHSELNLSSLELGDSALYFCASSEGGLSSYEQYFGPGTRLTVT.

The chain joins TRBV4-1 to TRBJ2-1, with a possible D match to TRBD1 (5 bases). With 1 base removed from V and 0 bases from J, the gap between germline ends came to 10 bases. Germline V lookup: CDR1 MGHRA, CDR2 YSYEKL. This CDR3 comprises 16 residues. DNA for the CDR3: TGCGCCAGCAGCCAAGGCAGACAGTCCTCCTACAATGAGCAGTTCTTC. It yields the protein CASSQGRQSSYNEQFF.

The V and J genes are TRBV5-1 and TRBJ1-4; 7 positions agree with TRBD1. The CDR3 length is 17 residues. The junction had 9 bases not matched to a gene; V was cut back by 4 bases and J by 0 bases. The germline V gene encodes CDR1 SGHRS and CDR2 YFSETQ. The CDR3 loop reads CASSPDRVYATNEKLFF. In DNA form, the CDR3 reads TGCGCCAGCAGCCCTGACAGGGTTTATGCAACTAATGAAAAACTGTTTTTT. The full variable domain, with the rest looked up from reference TRBV5-1 and TRBJ1-4, is KAGVTQTPRYLIKTRGQQVTLSCSPISGHRSVSWYQQTPGQGLQFLFEYFSETQRNKGNFPGRFSGRQFSNSRSEMNVSTLELGDSALYLCASSPDRVYATNEKLFFGSGTQLSVL.

The chain couples TRBV19 to TRBJ2-7; tentative D call: TRBD2 (6 bases). The V end was cut by 6 bases, the J end by 1 base, with 13 bases between. From germline, CDR1 is LNHDA and CDR2 SQIVND (reference sequence). CDR3 length: 14 residues. This chain's CDR3 is CASSQQAGSYEQYV. CDR3 nucleotide sequence: TGTGCCAGTAGCCAGCAGGCGGGATCCTACGAGCAGTACGTC.

The chain recombines TRBV6-5 with TRBJ1-2; TRBD1 matches 8 bases. This CDR3 comprises 15 residues. Germline CDR1 MNHEY, CDR2 SVGAGI. The trim removed 0 bases at V and 7 bases at J, leaving 7 bases unmatched. The CDR3, as DNA: TGTGCCAGCAGTTACTCGATGCAGGGGGCACGTGGCTACACCTTC. It is translated as CASSYSMQGARGYTF.

This clone was observed a few times. This chain connects TRBV6-1 to TRBJ2-7, with D perhaps matching TRBD1 (6 bases). The CDR3 consists of 16 residues. The V gene lost 2 bases and the J gene lost 2 bases, with 16 bases spanning the gap. Germline CDR1 MNHNS, CDR2 SASEGT. CDR3 residues: CASSENRAGVPYEQYV. CDR3 DNA: TGTGCCAGCAGTGAAAATCGGGCAGGGGTCCCCTACGAGCAGTACGTC.

The chain combines TRBV7-2 with TRBJ2-7; 7 bases line up with TRBD2. Germline V gives CDR1 SGHTA, CDR2 FQGNSA. CDR3 length: 14 residues. The ends lost 5 bases at V and 2 bases at J; junction bases unmatched: 6. For the CDR3, the DNA is TGTGCCAGCAGCCCTGGGGGGGTTACCTACGAGCAGTACTTC. This gives the protein CASSPGGVTYEQYF.

Regarding this clone: Germline and junction disagree at one end, which may indicate a read error. This chain connects TRBV28 to TRBJ2-2; D uncertain. The CDR3 sequence is 15 residues long. Germline V lookup: CDR1 MDHEN, CDR2 SYDVKM. The CDR3 loop reads CVSSPRHIFTGELFF. Here the CDR3 DNA reads TGTGTCAGCAGTCCCCGACACATCTTCACCGGGGAGCTGTTTTTT.